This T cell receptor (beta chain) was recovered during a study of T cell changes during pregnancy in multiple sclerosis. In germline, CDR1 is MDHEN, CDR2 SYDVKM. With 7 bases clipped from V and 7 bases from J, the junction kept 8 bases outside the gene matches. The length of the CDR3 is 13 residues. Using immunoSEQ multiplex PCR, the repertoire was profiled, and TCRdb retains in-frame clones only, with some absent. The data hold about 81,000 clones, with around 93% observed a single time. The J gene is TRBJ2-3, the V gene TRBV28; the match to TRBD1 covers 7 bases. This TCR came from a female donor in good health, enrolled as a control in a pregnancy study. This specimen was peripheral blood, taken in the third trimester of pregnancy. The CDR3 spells CASNDRDVHTQYF. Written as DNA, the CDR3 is TGTGCCAGCAACGACAGGGACGTTCATACGCAGTATTTT.